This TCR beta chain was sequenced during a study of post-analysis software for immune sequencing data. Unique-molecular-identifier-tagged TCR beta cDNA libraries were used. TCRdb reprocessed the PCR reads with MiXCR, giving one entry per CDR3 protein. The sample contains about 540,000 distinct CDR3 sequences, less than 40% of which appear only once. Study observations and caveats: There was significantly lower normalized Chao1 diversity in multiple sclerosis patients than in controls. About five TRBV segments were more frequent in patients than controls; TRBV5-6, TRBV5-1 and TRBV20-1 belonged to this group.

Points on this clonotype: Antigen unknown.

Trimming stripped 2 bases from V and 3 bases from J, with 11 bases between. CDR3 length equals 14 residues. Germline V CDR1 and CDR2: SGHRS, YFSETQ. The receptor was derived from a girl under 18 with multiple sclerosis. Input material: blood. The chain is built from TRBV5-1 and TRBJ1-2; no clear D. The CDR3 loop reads CASSFVPEDYGYTF. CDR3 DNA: TGCGCCAGCAGCTTTGTCCCAGAGGACTATGGCTACACCTTC.